Below are 22 T cell receptor beta chains sequenced from a single sample in a study of cytomegalovirus exposure and HLA in healthy donors. The PCR had 60 Vbeta and 13 Jbeta primers. Data came from immunoSEQ multiplex PCR; TCRdb stores just in-frame clones and leaves some out. The repertoire includes roughly 160,000 clones, roughly 80% of them detected once, and about 4.5% sits in the top ten. Material for sequencing was PBMCs. The receptors derive from a man in his forties or fifties in good health and CMV-seronegative.

The rearrangement links TRBV2 to TRBJ2-4; D is perhaps TRBD1 or TRBD2 (5 bases each). Trimming removed 10 bases from V and 3 bases from J, with 13 bases in between. The CDR3 is made up of 13 amino acids. From germline, CDR1 is SNHLY and CDR2 FYNNEI. CDR3 loop: CATRVEGKNIQYF. In DNA form, the CDR3 reads TGTGCCACCAGGGTCGAGGGCAAAAACATTCAGTACTTC.

The chain is built from TRBV13 and TRBJ2-1; TRBD2 is a possible D gene (5 bases). This CDR3 has 15 amino acids. Germline CDR1 reads PRHDT; CDR2 reads FYEKMQ (reference sequence). Trimming pared 7 bases from V and 4 bases from J, leaving 17 bases between. CDR3 in DNA: TGTGCCAGCAACAACCTAGAGGGCAGTTACAATGAGCAGTTCTTC. Encoded protein: CASNNLEGSYNEQFF. Looking up the rest from reference TRBV13 and TRBJ2-1 gives the full variable domain: AAGVIQSPRHLIKEKRETATLKCYPIPRHDTVYWYQQGPGQDPQFLISFYEKMQSDKGSIPDRFSAQQFSDYHSELNMSSLELGDSALYFCASNNLEGSYNEQFFGPGTRLTVL.

A few counts support this clone. The chain is built from TRBV2 and TRBJ2-1; D may be TRBD1 (6 bases). V lost 4 bases and J lost 9, with 7 bases in between. This CDR3 spans 11 amino acids. The germline CDR1 and CDR2 sequences are SNHLY and FYNNEI. CDR3 coding DNA: TGTGCCAGCAGTGTAGGGGGTGAGCAGTTCTTC. As protein: CASSVGGEQFF.

This chain joins TRBV2 and TRBJ2-1; 11 bases match TRBD1. The V gene's germline CDR1 is SNHLY and CDR2 FYNNEI. J lost 8 bases, V lost 7 bases, and 22 bases had no gene match. The CDR3 runs 19 residues. The CDR3 DNA follows: TGTGCCAGCATCGGACGGGACAGGGGGTTTTGGGACCCCGTCGATGAGCAGTTCTTC. Translated: CASIGRDRGFWDPVDEQFF.

The chain uses TRBV7-6 and TRBJ2-1; 9 positions agree with TRBD2. Per the germline V gene, CDR1 is SGHVS and CDR2 is FNYEAQ. The CDR3 extends over 17 amino acids. The ends lost 5 bases at V and 2 bases at J; junction bases unmatched: 10. The CDR3 DNA reads TGTGCCAGCAGCCCTTTCAGCGCGGGGGGGCCCTACAATGAGCAGTTCTTC. It translates to CASSPFSAGGPYNEQFF.

This clone was recorded once. This rearrangement joins TRBV2 to TRBJ2-5; D might be TRBD1 (5 bases). V was clipped by 2 bases and J by 5 bases, with 18 bases between them. The CDR3 runs to 16 residues. Germline V gene sequence: CDR1 SNHLY, CDR2 FYNNEI. The CDR3 nucleotides are TGTGCCAGCAGTGAATTCTCCCAGGGTGGCAGGGAGACCCAGTACTTC. Protein sequence: CASSEFSQGGRETQYF.

The genes are TRBV2 and TRBJ2-3; maybe TRBD2 (7 bases). CDR1 is SNHLY and CDR2 is FYNNEI in the germline V gene. V was cut by 6 bases and J by 5 bases, with 21 bases left in between. This CDR3 has 16 residues. The CDR3: CASRGLRRGPGDTQYF. The CDR3 DNA is TGTGCCAGCAGGGGACTACGGCGGGGGCCAGGAGATACGCAGTATTTT.

This clone was picked up a small number of times. The chain couples TRBV30 to TRBJ2-3; 11 bases match TRBD2. Germline CDR1 and CDR2: GTSNPN and SVGIG (reference sequence). This CDR3 spans 17 amino acids. Trimming at V came to 0 bases and at J to 2 bases, leaving 7 bases not matched to a gene. CDR3 nucleotide sequence: TGTGCCTGGAGTGTGACCCGGACTAGCGGGTTCACAGATACGCAGTATTTT. This gives the protein CAWSVTRTSGFTDTQYF.

The rearrangement links TRBV6-1 to TRBJ2-2; 9 positions agree with TRBD1. J lost 4 bases, V lost 6 bases, and 3 bases had no gene match. The germline CDR1 and CDR2 sequences are MNHNS and SASEGT. CDR3 length: 14 residues. The CDR3 loop is CASRMTGGTGELFF. The CDR3, as DNA: TGTGCCAGCAGGATGACAGGGGGCACCGGGGAGCTGTTTTTT.

This chain connects TRBV4-2 to TRBJ2-7, with 7 bases aligning to TRBD1. J lost 2 bases, V lost 3 bases, and 10 bases had no gene match. The CDR3 has 16 residues. Germline loops: CDR1 LGHNA, CDR2 YNFKEQ. The CDR3 nucleotides are TGTGCCAGCAGCCACGATGACCAGACAGGGCCCTACGAGCAGTACTTC. Translating gives CASSHDDQTGPYEQYF.

The sample holds a few counts of this clone. CDR3 DNA sequence: TGTGCCAGTAGCTATTTTGGGACAGGTACCTACAATGAGCAGTTCTTC. The encoded protein is CASSYFGTGTYNEQFF. The V gene is TRBV19, the J gene TRBJ2-1; 8 nucleotides agree with TRBD1. There are 16 residues in the CDR3. V shed 6 bases and J 2 bases; nucleotides not matched to a gene: 9. From germline, CDR1 is LNHDA and CDR2 SQIVND (reference sequence).

J is TRBJ1-4 and V is TRBV6-1, with TRBD1 identical over 11 bases. The junction had 4 bases not matched to a gene; V was cut back by 6 bases and J by 7 bases. CDR1 is MNHNS, CDR2 SASEGT, per germline. This CDR3 spans 14 amino acids. The CDR3 sequence: CASRTGTGGEKLFF. Here the CDR3 DNA reads TGTGCCAGCAGAACCGGGACAGGGGGTGAAAAACTGTTTTTT.

This chain joins TRBV25-1 and TRBJ2-7; 9 nucleotides agree with TRBD1. This CDR3 has 14 residues. CDR1 MGHDK and CDR2 SYGVNS come from the germline V gene. The V gene end was trimmed by 2 bases and the J gene end by 5 bases; junction bases not matched to a gene: 4. CDR3 loop: CASSEPGTGHEQYF. CDR3 DNA sequence: TGTGCCAGCAGTGAACCTGGGACAGGGCACGAGCAGTACTTC.

The chain joins TRBV7-2 to TRBJ2-1, with TRBD2 identical over 7 bases. CDR3 length equals 14 residues. Trimming removed 7 bases from V and 4 bases from J; junction bases left unmatched: 7. CDR1 is SGHTA and CDR2 is FQGNSA in the germline V gene. In DNA form, the CDR3 reads TGTGCCAGCATCCAGCGGGGTATTTACAATGAGCAGTTCTTC. Translation: CASIQRGIYNEQFF.

V usage is TRBV7-6 and J usage is TRBJ2-7, with TRBD1 as a possible D gene (6 bases). The CDR3 has 12 residues. Germline-derived CDR1 and CDR2 are SGHVS and FNYEAQ. V was clipped by 8 bases and J by 4 bases, with 12 bases between them. CDR3 nucleotide sequence: TGTGCCAGCTGGACAGAAGGATACGAGCAGTACTTC. Its translation is CASWTEGYEQYF.

This clone showed up just once. V gene TRBV7-3 combines with J gene TRBJ2-5; maybe TRBD2 (6 bases). Germline values: CDR1 SGHTA, CDR2 FQGTGA. CDR3 length equals 15 residues. With 1 base removed from V and 4 bases from J, the gap between germline ends came to 13 bases. CDR3 DNA sequence: TGTGCCAGCAGCTTAATTCCATCCGGGAGAGAGACCCAGTACTTC. Amino acids: CASSLIPSGRETQYF.

This chain uses TRBV11-2 with TRBJ2-7; D is possibly TRBD2 (5 bases). V lost 0 bases and J 2 bases, leaving 11 bases between the germline ends. Germline-derived CDR1 and CDR2 are SGHAT and FQNNGV. The CDR3 runs 15 residues. The CDR3 DNA reads as TGTGCCAGCAGCTTAGAGAGCGGTGGGACCTACGAGCAGTACTTC. This gives the protein CASSLESGGTYEQYF.

The chain recombines TRBV5-4 with TRBJ2-7; 11 nucleotides align to TRBD1. CDR1 and CDR2 from the germline V gene are SGHNT and YYREEE (reference sequence). After removal of 2 bases from V and 3 bases from J, the junction contained 1 base not matched to a gene. The CDR3 runs to 14 residues. The DNA of the CDR3 is TGTGCCAGCAGCTTCGGGACAGGGGGCTACGAGCAGTACTTC. Amino acid sequence: CASSFGTGGYEQYF.

This clone was detected once. The chain joins TRBV5-1 to TRBJ2-3; no definite D call. With 4 bases removed from V and 6 bases from J, the gap between germline ends came to 12 bases. The length of the CDR3 is 13 residues. Germline V gene lookup returns CDR1 SGHRS and CDR2 YFSETQ. Written as DNA, the CDR3 is TGCGCCAGCAGCCGGGTATTGCGCGATACGCAGTATTTT. It specifies CASSRVLRDTQYF.

The rearrangement joins TRBV4-1 to TRBJ2-1; 9 bases align to TRBD1. This CDR3 region has 11 residues. CDR1 and CDR2 (germline): MGHRA, YSYEKL. Germline trimming cut 9 bases from V and 11 bases from J; bases unmatched to any gene: 5. The CDR3 sequence is CASIQGAQQFF. The CDR3 nucleotides read TGCGCCAGTATACAGGGGGCCCAGCAGTTCTTC.

This sequence joins TRBV9 and TRBJ2-3; D is perhaps TRBD1 (7 bases). Germline-derived CDR1 and CDR2 are SGDLS and YYNGEE. The CDR3 totals 16 residues. Trimming removed 4 bases at V and 5 bases at J, with 20 bases between. DNA of the CDR3: TGTGCCAGCAGCCCTCGGACAGGCGGGGTTGGAGATACGCAGTATTTT. Translation gives CASSPRTGGVGDTQYF.

V gene TRBV7-6 combines with J gene TRBJ2-1; 12 nucleotides align to TRBD2. CDR1 and CDR2 (germline): SGHVS, FNYEAQ. V was pared by 1 base and J by 7 bases, with 8 bases of the junction left unmatched. There are 17 residues in the CDR3. CDR3 DNA sequence: TGTGCCAGCAGCTTAGTTGCGCTAGCGGGGGGGCAAAATGAGCAGTTCTTC. Its protein product is CASSLVALAGGQNEQFF. The variable domain in full, with the rest retrieved from reference TRBV7-6 and TRBJ2-1, is GAGVSQSPRYKVTKRGQDVALRCDPISGHVSLYWYRQALGQGPEFLTYFNYEAQQDKSGLPNDRFSAERPEGSISTLTIQRTEQRDSAMYRCASSLVALAGGQNEQFFGPGTRLTVL.